This TCR beta chain was profiled in a study of cytomegalovirus exposure and HLA in healthy donors. It was with 60 Vbeta and 13 Jbeta primers that the PCR ran. The protocol was immunoSEQ multiplex PCR, while the TCRdb copy is restricted to in-frame clones and leaves out a portion. The sample carries about 180,000 clones, approximately 81% recorded once. Germline CDR1 SEHNR, CDR2 FQNEAQ (reference sequence). The CDR3 runs 12 residues. V gave up 6 bases and J gave up 7 bases; unmatched junction bases: 3. This clone was observed a handful of times. The material sequenced was PBMCs. The chain uses TRBV7-9 and TRBJ2-1; 7 positions agree with TRBD1. This clonotype originated in a boy between 2 and 15 years old in good health and CMV-seronegative. The CDR3 DNA is TGTGCCAGCAGTGAACAGGGGAATGAGCAGTTCTTC. Its protein product is CASSEQGNEQFF. Combining the CDR3 with reference TRBV7-9 and TRBJ2-1 gives the whole variable domain DTGVSQNPRHKITKRGQNVTFRCDPISEHNRLYWYRQTLGQGPEFLTYFQNEAQLEKSRLLSDRFSAERPKGSFSTLEIQRTEQGDSAMYLCASSEQGNEQFFGPGTRLTVL.